What follows are 12 T cell receptor beta chains derived from one specimen sequenced in a study of cytomegalovirus exposure and HLA in healthy donors. The PCR contained 60 Vbeta and 13 Jbeta primers. Generated by immunoSEQ multiplex PCR, the TCRdb table keeps only in-frame clones and is missing some. The repertoire holds under 250,000 clones, approximately 78% seen once, with about 2.6% in the top ten. The material sequenced was PBMCs. The receptors come from a middle-aged woman in good health and CMV-seronegative.

Here the CDR3 DNA reads TGTGCCAGCAGAAGCGGGATGGGATCCTACAATGAGCAGTTCTTC. Protein product: CASRSGMGSYNEQFF. The rearrangement uses TRBV2 and TRBJ2-1, with 7 bases that match TRBD2. The germline V gene encodes CDR1 SNHLY and CDR2 FYNNEI. V shed 6 bases, J shed 1 base, and the junction held 6 bases outside the gene matches. The CDR3 extends over 15 amino acids. The variable domain in full, with the rest retrieved from reference TRBV2 and TRBJ2-1, is EPEVTQTPSHQVTQMGQEVILRCVPISNHLYFYWYRQILGQKVEFLVSFYNNEISEKSEIFDDQFSVERPDGSNFTLKIRSTKLEDSAMYFCASRSGMGSYNEQFFGPGTRLTVL.

V gene TRBV25-1 combines with J gene TRBJ2-5; a weak D match, TRBD2 (5 bases). From germline, CDR1 is MGHDK and CDR2 SYGVNS. Trimming removed 4 bases from V and 4 bases from J, with 19 bases in between. This CDR3 is built from 16 residues. This CDR3 reads CASSGQGGGGRETQYF. DNA of the CDR3: TGTGCCAGCAGTGGGCAAGGAGGCGGTGGGCGAGAGACCCAGTACTTC.

V usage is TRBV19 and J usage is TRBJ2-1, with 8 bases that match TRBD1. Germline V gene data show CDR1 as LNHDA and CDR2 as SQIVND (reference sequence). This CDR3 has 15 amino acids. Germline trimming cut 5 bases from V and 0 bases from J; bases unmatched to any gene: 3. CDR3 in amino acids: CASSLDRVSYNEQFF. The CDR3 DNA follows: TGTGCCAGTAGTTTGGACAGGGTCTCCTACAATGAGCAGTTCTTC.

The rearrangement links TRBV30 to TRBJ2-7; D is perhaps TRBD2 (6 bases). The CDR3 runs to 13 residues. The germline V and J ends were trimmed by 0 bases and 4 bases, with 10 bases remaining between them. The V gene's germline CDR1 is GTSNPN and CDR2 SVGIG (reference sequence). The CDR3 DNA is TGTGCCTGGAGTGTACTTGCGGGGTACGAGCAGTACTTC. It specifies CAWSVLAGYEQYF. Full variable domain (outside the CDR3, taken from reference TRBV30 and TRBJ2-7): SQTIHQWPATLVQPVGSPLSLECTVEGTSNPNLYWYRQAAGRGLQLLFYSVGIGQISSEVPQNLSASRPQDRQFILSSKKLLLSDSGFYLCAWSVLAGYEQYFGPGTRLTVT.

This chain connects TRBV5-4 to TRBJ2-3; D is perhaps TRBD1 (6 bases). The CDR3 is 14 amino acids. The V end was cut by 0 bases, the J end by 5 bases, with 10 bases between. The germline CDR1 and CDR2 sequences are SGHNT and YYREEE (reference sequence). The CDR3 reads CASSLEGVKDTQYF. CDR3 coding DNA: TGTGCCAGCAGCTTGGAGGGGGTAAAAGATACGCAGTATTTT.

This clone was found once. V is TRBV27 and J is TRBJ2-1; the match to TRBD2 covers 7 bases. The CDR3 extends over 15 amino acids. Trimming removed 5 bases from V and 2 bases from J; junction bases left unmatched: 6. Germline V gene data show CDR1 as MNHEY and CDR2 as SMNVEV (reference sequence). The DNA for the CDR3 is TGTGCCAGCAGTCGGGGCGGGAGCACCTACAATGAGCAGTTCTTC. Amino acids: CASSRGGSTYNEQFF.

J is TRBJ2-7 and V is TRBV19; 7 nucleotides line up with TRBD2. The germline V gene has CDR1 LNHDA and CDR2 SQIVND (reference sequence). V was pared by 3 bases and J by 5 bases, with 13 bases of the junction left unmatched. There are 16 residues in the CDR3. CDR3 sequence: CASSMGGRAWLDEQYF. In DNA form, the CDR3 reads TGTGCCAGTAGTATGGGTGGGAGGGCCTGGTTGGACGAGCAGTACTTC.

This clone has more than one count but fewer than ten. This sequence joins TRBV27 and TRBJ1-1; 7 nucleotides align to TRBD1. This CDR3 contains 13 residues. Trimming at V came to 6 bases and at J to 6 bases, leaving 7 bases not matched to a gene. The germline V gene encodes CDR1 MNHEY and CDR2 SMNVEV (reference sequence). The CDR3 loop is CASSKGGTSEAFF. In DNA, the CDR3 is TGTGCCAGCAGCAAAGGGGGCACCTCTGAAGCTTTCTTT.

This chain uses TRBV2 with TRBJ1-4, with TRBD1 as a possible D gene (6 bases). V gave up 6 bases and J gave up 9 bases, with 17 bases separating them. The CDR3 runs 14 residues. Germline V gene lookup returns CDR1 SNHLY and CDR2 FYNNEI. The DNA for the CDR3 is TGTGCCAGCAGGGCGGACAGAGGTTTCAAAAAACTGTTTTTT. Its translation is CASRADRGFKKLFF.

In this sample, this clone turned up a few times. The rearrangement links TRBV2 to TRBJ1-1, with a tentative D call TRBD1 (6 bases). V was pared by 6 bases and J by 0 bases, with 11 bases between. Germline values: CDR1 SNHLY, CDR2 FYNNEI. The CDR3 extends over 14 amino acids. The CDR3 is CASRVDRLNTEAFF. CDR3 nucleotide sequence: TGTGCCAGCAGAGTTGACAGGTTGAACACTGAAGCTTTCTTT.

This chain links TRBV28 with TRBJ2-7; perhaps TRBD1 as D (6 bases). The V and J ends lost 6 bases and 1 base respectively, with 16 bases between them. There are 15 residues in the CDR3. Germline loops: CDR1 MDHEN, CDR2 SYDVKM. CDR3 protein: CASRVDQGLSYEQYF. The CDR3, as DNA: TGTGCCAGCAGGGTTGACCAGGGGCTGTCCTACGAGCAGTACTTC.

The V call is TRBV2, the J call TRBJ1-1; 8 bases align to TRBD1. This CDR3 has 15 residues. Germline V gene sequence: CDR1 SNHLY, CDR2 FYNNEI. J gave up 4 bases and V 6 bases, and 10 bases lay outside the gene matches. In nucleotides, the CDR3 is TGTGCCAGCAGGGAGACAGGGGTAAGGGGCACTGAAGCTTTCTTT. The encoded protein is CASRETGVRGTEAFF.